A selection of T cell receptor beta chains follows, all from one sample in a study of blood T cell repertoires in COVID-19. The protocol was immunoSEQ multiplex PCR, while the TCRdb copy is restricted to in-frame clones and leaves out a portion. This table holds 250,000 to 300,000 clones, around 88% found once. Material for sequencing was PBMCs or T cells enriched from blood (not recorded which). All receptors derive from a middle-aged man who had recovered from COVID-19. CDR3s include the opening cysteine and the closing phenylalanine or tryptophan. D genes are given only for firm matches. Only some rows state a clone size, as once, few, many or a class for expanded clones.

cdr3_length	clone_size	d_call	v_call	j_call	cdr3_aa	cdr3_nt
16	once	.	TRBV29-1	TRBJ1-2	CSVEEDSNTDYYGYTF	TGCAGCGTTGAAGAGGACAGCAACACCGATTACTATGGCTACACCTTC
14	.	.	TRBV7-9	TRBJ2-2	CASRLASNTGELFF	TGTGCCAGCAGACTTGCGTCGAACACCGGGGAGCTGTTTTTT
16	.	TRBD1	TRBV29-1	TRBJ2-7	CSVGKLGDRNHYEQYF	TGCAGCGTTGGAAAATTGGGGGACAGGAACCACTACGAGCAGTACTTC
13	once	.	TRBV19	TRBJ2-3	CASSIMVGRWQYF	TGTGCCAGTAGTATAATGGTTGGCAGGTGGCAGTATTTT
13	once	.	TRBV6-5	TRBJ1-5	CASKRGSDQPQHF	TGTGCCAGCAAGCGGGGGTCCGATCAGCCCCAGCATTTT
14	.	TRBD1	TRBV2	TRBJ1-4	CASNPGQGDEKLFF	TGTGCCAGCAATCCGGGACAGGGGGATGAAAAACTGTTTTTT
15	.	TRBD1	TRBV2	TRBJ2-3	CASSGDRGLVDTQYF	TGTGCCAGCAGCGGTGACAGGGGGCTGGTAGATACGCAGTATTTT
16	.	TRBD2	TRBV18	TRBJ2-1	CASSPRSGILLPEQFF	TGTGCCAGCTCACCACGGAGCGGGATCTTGCTACCTGAGCAGTTCTTC
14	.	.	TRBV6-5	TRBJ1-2	CASSYDSSVRGYTF	TGTGCCAGCAGTTACGATTCGTCCGTGAGGGGCTACACCTTC
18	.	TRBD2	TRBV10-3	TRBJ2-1	CAISESVTSGVFRDEQFF	TGTGCCATCAGTGAGTCTGTGACTAGCGGGGTATTTAGGGATGAGCAGTTCTTC
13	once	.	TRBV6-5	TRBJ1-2	CASSYSNGDGYTF	TGTGCCAGCAGTTACTCGAACGGGGATGGCTACACCTTC
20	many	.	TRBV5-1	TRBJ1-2	CASSSPFPSTLLTSNYGYTF	TGCGCCAGCAGCTCCCCTTTTCCGAGTACCCTACTTACCTCGAACTATGGCTACACCTTC
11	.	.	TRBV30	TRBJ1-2	CAWTETYGYTF	TGTGCCTGGACGGAGACGTATGGCTACACCTTC
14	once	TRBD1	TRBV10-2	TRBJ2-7	CASRAGQGSYEQYF	TGCGCCAGCAGAGCGGGACAGGGATCCTACGAGCAGTACTTC
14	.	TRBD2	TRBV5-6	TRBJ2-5	CASSFLGRWQTQYF	TGTGCCAGCAGCTTCCTCGGGAGGTGGCAGACCCAGTACTTC
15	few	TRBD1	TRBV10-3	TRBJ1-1	CAISEWKGQAREAFF	TGTGCCATCAGTGAGTGGAAGGGACAGGCCCGTGAAGCTTTCTTT
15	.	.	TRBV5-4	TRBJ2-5	CASSEPGSGKETQYF	TGTGCCAGCAGCGAACCCGGTAGCGGAAAAGAGACCCAGTACTTC
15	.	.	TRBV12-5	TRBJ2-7	CASGFRYRDIYEQYF	TGTGCTAGTGGTTTTCGCTACAGGGATATTTACGAGCAGTACTTC
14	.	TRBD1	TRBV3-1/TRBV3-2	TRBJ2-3	CASSNRGQGDTQYF	TGTGCCAGCAGCAACAGGGGGCAGGGAGATACGCAGTATTTT
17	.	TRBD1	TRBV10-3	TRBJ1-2	CAISEGIENRGTHRYTF	TGTGCCATCAGTGAGGGGATCGAAAACAGGGGAACTCATCGCTACACCTTC
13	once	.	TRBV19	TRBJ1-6	CASTEGTLLPLHF	TGTGCCAGTACGGAGGGAACTCTTTTACCCCTCCACTTT
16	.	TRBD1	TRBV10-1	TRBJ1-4	CASRRPRDRGNEKLFF	TGCGCCAGCAGGCGGCCCCGGGACAGGGGAAATGAAAAACTGTTTTTT